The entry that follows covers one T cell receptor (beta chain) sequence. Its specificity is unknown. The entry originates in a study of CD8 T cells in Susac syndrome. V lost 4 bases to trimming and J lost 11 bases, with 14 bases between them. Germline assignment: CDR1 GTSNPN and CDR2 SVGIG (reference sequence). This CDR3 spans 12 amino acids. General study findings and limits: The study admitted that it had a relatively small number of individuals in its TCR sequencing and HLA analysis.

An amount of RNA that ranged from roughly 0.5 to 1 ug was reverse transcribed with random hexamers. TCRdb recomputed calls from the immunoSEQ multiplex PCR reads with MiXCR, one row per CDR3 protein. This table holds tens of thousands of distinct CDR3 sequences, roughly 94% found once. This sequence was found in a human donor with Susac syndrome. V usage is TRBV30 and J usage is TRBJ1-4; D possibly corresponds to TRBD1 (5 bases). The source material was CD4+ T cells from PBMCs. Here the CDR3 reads CAWMTVAGKLFF. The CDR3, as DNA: TGTGCCTGGATGACAGTTGCGGGGAAACTGTTTTTT.